This T cell receptor (beta chain) was sequenced in a study of cytomegalovirus exposure and HLA in healthy donors. Germline V gives CDR1 SEHNR, CDR2 FQNEAQ (reference sequence). Between the trimmed V and J ends, which lost 4 bases and 6 bases, there was a span of 19 bases. The CDR3 is 16 amino acids. The PCR contained 60 Vbeta and 13 Jbeta primers. Some clones are missing from TCRdb's copy, which holds only in-frame ones; the method was immunoSEQ multiplex PCR. The sample yields around 190,000 clones, roughly 77% seen once. Sequencing was done on a sample of PBMCs. The sequence derives from a woman in her fifties or sixties in good health and CMV-seronegative. The chain is built from TRBV7-9 and TRBJ2-1; tentatively, D is TRBD2 (5 bases). The CDR3 DNA reads TGTGCCAGCAGCTGGCCTGGTCGGGATGGAGGCAATGAGCAGTTCTTC. Its protein is CASSWPGRDGGNEQFF.